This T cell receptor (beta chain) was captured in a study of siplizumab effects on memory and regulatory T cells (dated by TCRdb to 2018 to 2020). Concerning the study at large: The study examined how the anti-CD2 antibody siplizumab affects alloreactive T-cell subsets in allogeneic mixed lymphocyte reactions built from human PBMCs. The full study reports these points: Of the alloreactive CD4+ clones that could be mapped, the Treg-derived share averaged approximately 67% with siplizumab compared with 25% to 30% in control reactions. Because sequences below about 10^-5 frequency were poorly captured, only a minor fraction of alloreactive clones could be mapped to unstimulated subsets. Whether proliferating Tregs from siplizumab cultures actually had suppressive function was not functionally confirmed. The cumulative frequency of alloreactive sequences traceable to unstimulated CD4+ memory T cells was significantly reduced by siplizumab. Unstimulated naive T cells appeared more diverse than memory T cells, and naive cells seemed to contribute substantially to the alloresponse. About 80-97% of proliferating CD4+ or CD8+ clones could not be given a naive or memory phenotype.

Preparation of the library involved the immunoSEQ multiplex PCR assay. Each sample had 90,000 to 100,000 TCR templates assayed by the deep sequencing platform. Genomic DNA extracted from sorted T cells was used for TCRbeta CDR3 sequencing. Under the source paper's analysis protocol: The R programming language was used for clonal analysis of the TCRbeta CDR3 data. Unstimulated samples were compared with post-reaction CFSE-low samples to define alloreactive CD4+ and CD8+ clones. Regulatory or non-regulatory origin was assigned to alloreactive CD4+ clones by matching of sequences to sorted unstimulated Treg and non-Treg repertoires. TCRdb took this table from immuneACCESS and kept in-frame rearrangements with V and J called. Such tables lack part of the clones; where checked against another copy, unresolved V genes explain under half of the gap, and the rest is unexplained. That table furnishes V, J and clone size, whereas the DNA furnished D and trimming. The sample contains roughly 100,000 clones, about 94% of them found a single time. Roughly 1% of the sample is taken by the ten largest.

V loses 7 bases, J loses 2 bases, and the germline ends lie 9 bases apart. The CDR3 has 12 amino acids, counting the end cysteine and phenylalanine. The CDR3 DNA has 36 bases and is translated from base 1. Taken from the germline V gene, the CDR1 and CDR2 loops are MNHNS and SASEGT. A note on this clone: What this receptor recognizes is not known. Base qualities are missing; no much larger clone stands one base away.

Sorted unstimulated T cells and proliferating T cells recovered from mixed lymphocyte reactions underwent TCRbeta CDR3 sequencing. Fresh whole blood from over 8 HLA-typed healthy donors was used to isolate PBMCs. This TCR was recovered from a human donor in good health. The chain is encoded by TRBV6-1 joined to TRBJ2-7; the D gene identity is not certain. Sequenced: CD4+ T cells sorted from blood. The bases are TGTGCCAGCACCCACAGTCCCTACGAGCAGTACTTC. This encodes CASTHSPYEQYF.